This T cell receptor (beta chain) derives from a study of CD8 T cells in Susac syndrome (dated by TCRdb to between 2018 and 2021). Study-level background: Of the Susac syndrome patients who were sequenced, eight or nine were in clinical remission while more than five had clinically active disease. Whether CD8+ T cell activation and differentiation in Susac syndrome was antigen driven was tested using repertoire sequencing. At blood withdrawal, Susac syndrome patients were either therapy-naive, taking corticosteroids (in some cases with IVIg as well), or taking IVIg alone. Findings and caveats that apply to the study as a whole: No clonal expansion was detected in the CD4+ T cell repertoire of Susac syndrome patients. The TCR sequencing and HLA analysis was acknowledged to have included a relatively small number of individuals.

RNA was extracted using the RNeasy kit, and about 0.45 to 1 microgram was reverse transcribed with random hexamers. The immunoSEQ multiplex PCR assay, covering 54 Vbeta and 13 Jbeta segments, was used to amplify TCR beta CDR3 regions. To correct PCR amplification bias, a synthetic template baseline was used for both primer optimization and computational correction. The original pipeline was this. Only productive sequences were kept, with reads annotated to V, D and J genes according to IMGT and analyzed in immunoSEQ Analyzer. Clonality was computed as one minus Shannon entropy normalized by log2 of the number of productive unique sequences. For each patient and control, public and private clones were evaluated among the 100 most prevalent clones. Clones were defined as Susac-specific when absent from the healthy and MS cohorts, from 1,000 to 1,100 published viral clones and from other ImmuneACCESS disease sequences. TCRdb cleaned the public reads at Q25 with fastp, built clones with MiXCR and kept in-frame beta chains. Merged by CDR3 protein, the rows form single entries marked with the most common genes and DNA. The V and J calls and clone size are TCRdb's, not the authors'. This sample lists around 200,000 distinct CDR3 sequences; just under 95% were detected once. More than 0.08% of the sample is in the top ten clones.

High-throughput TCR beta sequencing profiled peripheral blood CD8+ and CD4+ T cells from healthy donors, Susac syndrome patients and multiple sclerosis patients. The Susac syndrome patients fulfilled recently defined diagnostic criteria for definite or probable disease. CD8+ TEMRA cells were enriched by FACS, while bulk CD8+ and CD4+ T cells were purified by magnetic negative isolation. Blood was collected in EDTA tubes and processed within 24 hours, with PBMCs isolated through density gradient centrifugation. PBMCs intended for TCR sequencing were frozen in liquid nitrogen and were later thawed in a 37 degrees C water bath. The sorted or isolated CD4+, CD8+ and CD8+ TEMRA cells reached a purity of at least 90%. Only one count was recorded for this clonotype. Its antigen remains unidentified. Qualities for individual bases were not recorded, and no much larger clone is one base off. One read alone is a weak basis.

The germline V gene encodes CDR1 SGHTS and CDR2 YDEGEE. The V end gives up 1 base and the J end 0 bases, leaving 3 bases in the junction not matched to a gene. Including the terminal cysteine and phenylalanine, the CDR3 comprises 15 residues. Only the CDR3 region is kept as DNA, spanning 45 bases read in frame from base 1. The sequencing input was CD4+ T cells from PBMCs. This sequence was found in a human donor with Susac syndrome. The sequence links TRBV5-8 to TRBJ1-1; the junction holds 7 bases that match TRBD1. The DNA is TGTGCCAGCAGCTTGACAGGGGCCTTGAACACTGAAGCTTTCTTT. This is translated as CASSLTGALNTEAFF.